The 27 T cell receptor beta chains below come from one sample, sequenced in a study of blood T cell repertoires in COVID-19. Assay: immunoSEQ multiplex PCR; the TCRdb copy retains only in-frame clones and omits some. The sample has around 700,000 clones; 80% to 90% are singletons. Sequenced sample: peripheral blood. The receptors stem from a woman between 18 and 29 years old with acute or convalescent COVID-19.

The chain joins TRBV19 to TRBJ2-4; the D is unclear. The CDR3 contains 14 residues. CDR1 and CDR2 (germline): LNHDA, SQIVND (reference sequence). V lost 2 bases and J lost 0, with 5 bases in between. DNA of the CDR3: TGTGCCAGTAGTATAATCGTAGCCAAAAACATTCAGTACTTC. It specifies CASSIIVAKNIQYF.

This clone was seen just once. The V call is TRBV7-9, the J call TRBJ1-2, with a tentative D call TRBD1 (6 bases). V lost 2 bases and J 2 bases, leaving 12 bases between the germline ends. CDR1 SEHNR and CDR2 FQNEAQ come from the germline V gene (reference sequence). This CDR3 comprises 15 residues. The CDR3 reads CASSLSGAPNYGYTF. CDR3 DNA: TGTGCCAGCAGCTTATCAGGGGCGCCCAACTATGGCTACACCTTC.

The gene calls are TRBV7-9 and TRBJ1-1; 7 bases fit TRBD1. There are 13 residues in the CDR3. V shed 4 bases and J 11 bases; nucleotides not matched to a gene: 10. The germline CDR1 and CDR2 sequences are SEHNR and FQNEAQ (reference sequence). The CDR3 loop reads CASSSGTDRAAFF. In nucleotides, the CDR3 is TGTGCCAGCAGCTCCGGGACAGACCGAGCGGCTTTCTTT.

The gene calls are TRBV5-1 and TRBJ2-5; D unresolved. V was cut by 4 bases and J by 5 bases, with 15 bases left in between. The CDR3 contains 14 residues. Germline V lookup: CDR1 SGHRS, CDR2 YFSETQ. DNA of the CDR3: TGCGCCAGCAGCCCGATTCCCCTTCGGGAGACCCAGTACTTC. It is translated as CASSPIPLRETQYF.

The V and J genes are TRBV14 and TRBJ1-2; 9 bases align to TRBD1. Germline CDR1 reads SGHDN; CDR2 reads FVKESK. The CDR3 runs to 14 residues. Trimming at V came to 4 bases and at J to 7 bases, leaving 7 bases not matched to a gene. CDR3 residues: CASSPHGTGFGYTF. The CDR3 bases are TGTGCCAGCAGCCCCCACGGGACAGGGTTTGGCTACACCTTC.

The CDR3 bases are TGTGCCAGCAGCCCCACCCAGGGTTGGAACGAGCAGTACTTC. This gives the protein CASSPTQGWNEQYF. This chain joins TRBV27 and TRBJ2-7; D is perhaps TRBD1 (5 bases). Germline V lookup: CDR1 MNHEY, CDR2 SMNVEV (reference sequence). The CDR3 totals 14 residues. Trimming cost V 6 bases and J 5 bases, with 17 bases left between them.

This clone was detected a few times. Written as DNA, the CDR3 is TGTGCCAGTAGTTCCCCGGGGATACCTGACTATGGCTACACCTTC. Residues: CASSSPGIPDYGYTF. J is TRBJ1-2 and V is TRBV19; unclear D gene. Trimming left V 5 bases short and J 3 bases short, with 16 bases between. There are 15 residues in the CDR3. Germline V gives CDR1 LNHDA, CDR2 SQIVND (reference sequence).

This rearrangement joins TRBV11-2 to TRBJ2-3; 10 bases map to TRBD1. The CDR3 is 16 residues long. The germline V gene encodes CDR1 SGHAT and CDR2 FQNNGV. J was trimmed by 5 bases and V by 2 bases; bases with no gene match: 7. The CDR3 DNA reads TGTGCCAGCAGCTTACACGGGACAGGGGCGGTAGATACGCAGTATTTT. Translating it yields CASSLHGTGAVDTQYF.

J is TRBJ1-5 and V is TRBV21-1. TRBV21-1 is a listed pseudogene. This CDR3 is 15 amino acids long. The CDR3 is CASSTGGDGNQPQHF. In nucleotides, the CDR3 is TGTGCCAGCAGCACGGGGGGCGATGGCAATCAGCCCCAGCATTTT.

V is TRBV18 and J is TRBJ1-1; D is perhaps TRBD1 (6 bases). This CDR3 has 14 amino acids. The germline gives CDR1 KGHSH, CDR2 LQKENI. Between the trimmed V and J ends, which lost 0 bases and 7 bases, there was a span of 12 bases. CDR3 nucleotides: TGTGCCAGCTCACCACCCGGACAGAGGAATGAAGCTTTCTTT. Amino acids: CASSPPGQRNEAFF.

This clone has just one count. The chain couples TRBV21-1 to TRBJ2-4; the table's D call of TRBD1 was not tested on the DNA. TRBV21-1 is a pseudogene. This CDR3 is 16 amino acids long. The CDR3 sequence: CASSLMTGTSKNIQYF. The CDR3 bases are TGTGCCAGCAGCCTTATGACAGGGACGAGCAAAAACATTCAGTACTTC.

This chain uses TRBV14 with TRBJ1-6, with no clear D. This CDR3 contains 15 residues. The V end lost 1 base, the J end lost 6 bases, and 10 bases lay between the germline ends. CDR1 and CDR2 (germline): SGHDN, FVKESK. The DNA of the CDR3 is TGTGCCAGCAGCCAAGTGGAGGGTAGTAATTCACCCCTCCACTTT. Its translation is CASSQVEGSNSPLHF.

CDR3 region: CASSHRFPGLAGAFSYEQYF. The CDR3 nucleotides read TGCGCCAGCAGCCACCGCTTTCCGGGACTAGCGGGGGCGTTCTCCTACGAGCAGTACTTC. The chain links TRBV4-1 to TRBJ2-7; 14 positions agree with TRBD2. Germline V gives CDR1 MGHRA, CDR2 YSYEKL. The CDR3 extends over 20 amino acids. The junction had 13 bases not matched to a gene; V was cut back by 3 bases and J by 0 bases.

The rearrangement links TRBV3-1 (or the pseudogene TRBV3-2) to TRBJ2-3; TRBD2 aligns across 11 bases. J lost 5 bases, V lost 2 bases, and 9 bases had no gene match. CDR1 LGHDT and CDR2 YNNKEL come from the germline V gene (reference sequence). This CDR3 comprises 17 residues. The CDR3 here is CASSQPGLAGGLDTQYF. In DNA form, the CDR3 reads TGTGCCAGCAGCCAACCGGGGCTAGCGGGGGGATTAGATACGCAGTATTTT.

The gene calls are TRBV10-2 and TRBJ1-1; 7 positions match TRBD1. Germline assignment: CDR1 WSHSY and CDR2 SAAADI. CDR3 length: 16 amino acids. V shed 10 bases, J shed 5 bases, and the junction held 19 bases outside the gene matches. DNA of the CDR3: TGCGCCAACGACGAGGGGGCGAGACGACCAAGTACTGAAGCTTTCTTT. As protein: CANDEGARRPSTEAFF.

Here the CDR3 reads CASSEDRDSTNEKLFF. DNA of the CDR3: TGTGCCAGCAGTGAAGACAGGGATTCAACTAATGAAAAACTGTTTTTT. This chain joins TRBV6-1 and TRBJ1-4, with D possibly TRBD1 on 6 matching bases. Germline-derived CDR1 and CDR2 are MNHNS and SASEGT. Trimming cost V 1 base and J 0 bases, with 9 bases left between them. This CDR3 has 16 amino acids.

CDR3 coding DNA: TGTGCCGCCAATGGGGCACGGCGGGGAGCTTTCTTT. It codes for CAANGARRGAFF. The V gene is TRBV2, the J gene TRBJ1-1; tentative D call: TRBD1 (5 bases). Germline values: CDR1 SNHLY, CDR2 FYNNEI. This CDR3 region has 12 residues. V was pared by 11 bases and J by 10 bases, with 20 bases between.

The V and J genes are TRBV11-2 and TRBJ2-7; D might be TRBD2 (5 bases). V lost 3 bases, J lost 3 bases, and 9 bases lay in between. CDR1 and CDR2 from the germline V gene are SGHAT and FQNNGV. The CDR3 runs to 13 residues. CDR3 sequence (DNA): TGTGCCAGCAGCTTCGTTCGGGACTACGAGCAGTACTTC. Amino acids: CASSFVRDYEQYF.

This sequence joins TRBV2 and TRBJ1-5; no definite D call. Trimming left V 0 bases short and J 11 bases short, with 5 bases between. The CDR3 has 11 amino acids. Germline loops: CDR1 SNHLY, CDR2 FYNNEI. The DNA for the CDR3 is TGTGCCAGCAGTGAAGCGACTTCCCAGCATTTT. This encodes CASSEATSQHF. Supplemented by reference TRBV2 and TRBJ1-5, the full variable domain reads EPEVTQTPSHQVTQMGQEVILRCVPISNHLYFYWYRQILGQKVEFLVSFYNNEISEKSEIFDDQFSVERPDGSNFTLKIRSTKLEDSAMYFCASSEATSQHFGDGTRLSIL.

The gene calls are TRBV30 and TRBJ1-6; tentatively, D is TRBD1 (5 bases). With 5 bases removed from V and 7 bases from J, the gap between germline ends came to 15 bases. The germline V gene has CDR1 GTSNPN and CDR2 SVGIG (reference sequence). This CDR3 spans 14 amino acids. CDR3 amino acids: CAWGDSPDNSPLHF. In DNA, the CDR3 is TGTGCCTGGGGAGACAGCCCCGACAATTCACCCCTCCACTTT.

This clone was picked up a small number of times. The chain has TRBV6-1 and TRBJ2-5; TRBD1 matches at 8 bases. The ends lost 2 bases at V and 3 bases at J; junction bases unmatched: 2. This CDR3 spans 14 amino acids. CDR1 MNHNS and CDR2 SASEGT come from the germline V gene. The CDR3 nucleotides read TGTGCCAGCAGTGAAACAGGGGGAGAAGAGACCCAGTACTTC. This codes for CASSETGGEETQYF.

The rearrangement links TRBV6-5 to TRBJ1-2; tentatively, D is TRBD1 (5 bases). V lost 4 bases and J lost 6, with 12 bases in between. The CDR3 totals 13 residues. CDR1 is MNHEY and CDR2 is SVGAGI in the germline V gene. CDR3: CASSSQGWDGYTF. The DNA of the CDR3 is TGTGCCAGCAGTTCGCAGGGTTGGGATGGCTACACCTTC.

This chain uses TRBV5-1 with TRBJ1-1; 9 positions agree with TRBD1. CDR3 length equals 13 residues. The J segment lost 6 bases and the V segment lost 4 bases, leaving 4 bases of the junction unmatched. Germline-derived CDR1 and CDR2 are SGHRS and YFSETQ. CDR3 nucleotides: TGCGCCAGCAGCCAGGGACAGGGAGCTGAAGCTTTCTTT. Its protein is CASSQGQGAEAFF.

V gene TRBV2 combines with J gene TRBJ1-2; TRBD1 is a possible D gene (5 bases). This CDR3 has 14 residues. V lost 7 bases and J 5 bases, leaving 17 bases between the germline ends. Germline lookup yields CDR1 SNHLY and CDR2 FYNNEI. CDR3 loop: CASIQQGLRYGYTF. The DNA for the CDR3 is TGTGCCAGCATCCAGCAGGGTTTGAGGTATGGCTACACCTTC.

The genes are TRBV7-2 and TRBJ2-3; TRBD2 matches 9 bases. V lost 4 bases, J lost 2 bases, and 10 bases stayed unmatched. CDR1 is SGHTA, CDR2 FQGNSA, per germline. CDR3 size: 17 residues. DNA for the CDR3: TGTGCCAGCAGCTCACGACCTCTAGCGGGGATCACAGATACGCAGTATTTT. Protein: CASSSRPLAGITDTQYF.

CDR3 protein: CASSLGAQGALTDTQYF. Here the CDR3 DNA reads TGTGCCAGCAGCTTAGGAGCACAGGGGGCACTGACAGATACGCAGTATTTT. The J gene is TRBJ2-3, the V gene TRBV13, with 9 bases lining up with TRBD1. The CDR3 has 17 residues. The J segment lost 3 bases and the V segment lost 0 bases, leaving 7 bases of the junction unmatched. From germline, CDR1 is PRHDT and CDR2 FYEKMQ (reference sequence).

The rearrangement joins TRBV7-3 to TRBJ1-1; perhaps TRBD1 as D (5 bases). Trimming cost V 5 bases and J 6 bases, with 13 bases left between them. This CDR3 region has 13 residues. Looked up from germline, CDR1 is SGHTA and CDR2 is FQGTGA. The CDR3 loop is CASSLRAFAEAFF. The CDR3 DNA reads TGTGCCAGCAGCCTCAGGGCTTTCGCTGAAGCTTTCTTT.